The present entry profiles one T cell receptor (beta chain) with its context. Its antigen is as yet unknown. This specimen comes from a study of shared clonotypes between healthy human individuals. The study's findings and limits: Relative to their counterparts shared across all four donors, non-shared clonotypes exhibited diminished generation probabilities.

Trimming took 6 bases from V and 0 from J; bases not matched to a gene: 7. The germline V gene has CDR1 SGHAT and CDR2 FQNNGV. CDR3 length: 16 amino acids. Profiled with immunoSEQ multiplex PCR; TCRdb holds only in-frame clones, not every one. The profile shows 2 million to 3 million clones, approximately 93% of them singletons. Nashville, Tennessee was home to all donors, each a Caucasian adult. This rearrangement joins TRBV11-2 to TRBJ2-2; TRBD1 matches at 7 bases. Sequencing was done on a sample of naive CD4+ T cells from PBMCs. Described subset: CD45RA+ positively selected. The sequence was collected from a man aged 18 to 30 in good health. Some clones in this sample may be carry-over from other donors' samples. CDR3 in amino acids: CASRPRTGTNTGELFF. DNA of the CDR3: TGTGCCAGCAGGCCGAGGACAGGAACGAACACCGGGGAGCTGTTTTTT.